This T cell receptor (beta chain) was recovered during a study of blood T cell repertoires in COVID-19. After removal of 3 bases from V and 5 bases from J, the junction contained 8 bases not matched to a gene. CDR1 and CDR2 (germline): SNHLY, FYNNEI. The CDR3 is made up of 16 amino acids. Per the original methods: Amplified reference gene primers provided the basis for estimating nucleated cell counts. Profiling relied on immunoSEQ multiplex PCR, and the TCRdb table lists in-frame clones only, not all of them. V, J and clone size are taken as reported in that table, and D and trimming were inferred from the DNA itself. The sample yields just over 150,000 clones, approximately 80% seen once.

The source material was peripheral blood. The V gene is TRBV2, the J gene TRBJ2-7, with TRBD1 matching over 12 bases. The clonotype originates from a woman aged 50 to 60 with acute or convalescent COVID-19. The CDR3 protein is CASSDLPGTGGDEQYF. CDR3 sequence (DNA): TGTGCCAGCAGTGACCTTCCTGGGACAGGGGGCGACGAGCAGTACTTC.